This T cell receptor (beta chain) was recovered during a study of OX40 agonist ivuxolimab in advanced cancers. Generated by immunoSEQ multiplex PCR, the TCRdb table keeps only in-frame clones and is missing some. Of about 77,000 clones listed, roughly 87% were seen once; the top ten hold around 5.9%. This TCR derives from an adult with an advanced solid tumor such as melanoma, head and neck, liver or kidney cancer. Here the sequenced sample was CD4+ or CD8+ T cells sorted from blood, taken in a trial of the OX40 agonist ivuxolimab.

The CDR3 reads CASSALGQYFGYTF. The CDR3 DNA is TGTGCCAGCAGCGCCCTCGGGCAGTACTTTGGCTACACCTTC. The rearrangement uses TRBV7-2 and TRBJ1-2; no reliable D call. The CDR3 consists of 14 residues. Trimming pared 5 bases from V and 7 bases from J, leaving 17 bases between. Germline CDR1 and CDR2: SGHTA and FQGNSA.